The rows below give T cell receptor beta chains drawn from one sample of a study of OX40 agonist ivuxolimab in advanced cancers. Using immunoSEQ multiplex PCR, the repertoire was profiled, and TCRdb retains in-frame clones only, with some absent. The table lists 25,000 to 35,000 clones, roughly 79% of them singletons. This specimen consisted of CD4+ or CD8+ T cells sorted from blood, obtained in a trial of the OX40 agonist ivuxolimab. The source is an adult with an advanced solid tumor such as melanoma, head and neck, liver or kidney cancer. Each CDR3 is given without its conserved first and last residue. Clone size appears in some rows only: once, few, many, or a class for an expanded clone.

>13|TRBJ1-1|TRBV4-1|once
ASSQQTGENTEAF
>13|TRBJ2-7|TRBV5-1|.
ASRDTGLAVYEQY
>9|TRBJ2-1|TRBV30|once
AWSKANEQF
>12|TRBJ2-2|TRBV6-4|.
ASSESFTPGELF
>12|TRBJ1-6|TRBV7-6|.
ASSLRSRDSPLH
>14|TRBJ1-3|TRBV7-9|.
ASSSGGGVEGNTIY
>10|TRBJ1-1|TRBV6-1|.
ASSLYRTEAF
>12|TRBJ1-2|TRBV29-1|.
SVPGGQGHYGYT
>13|TRBJ2-7|TRBV7-2|.
ASSLGLAESYEQY
>11|TRBJ2-1|TRBV11-2|few
ASRDSSYNEQF
>12|TRBJ1-1|TRBV6-5|few
ASSELGLWTEAF
>14|TRBJ2-1|TRBV29-1|few
SVGGTSGDPYNEQF
>11|TRBJ1-1|TRBV5-1|.
ASSLVRNTEAF
>11|TRBJ2-1|TRBV5-1|.
ASSYGVRNEQF
>13|TRBJ1-1|TRBV15|.
ATSRADGANTEAF
>11|TRBJ2-1|TRBV7-9|.
ASRDTNYNEQF
>12|TRBJ2-5|TRBV15|.
ATSTQRVQETQY
>15|TRBJ1-5|TRBV6-1|.
ASSESGVFGVPQPQH
>13|TRBJ1-2|TRBV27|.
ASTHRGGGRYGYT
>13|TRBJ2-7|TRBV5-1|.
ASSLVGTGAYEQY
>11|TRBJ2-1|TRBV19|.
ASSIIGYNEQF
>10|TRBJ2-5|TRBV6-5|.
ASSPNAGDQY
>14|TRBJ2-3|TRBV11-2|.
ASSLHDSGITDTQY
>15|TRBJ2-3|TRBV7-3|few
ASSLVGREASTDTQY
>14|TRBJ1-4|TRBV7-9|few
ASRIPGGAENEKLF
>15|TRBJ1-5|TRBV15|once
ATSRDAGTELNQPQH
>12|TRBJ1-4|TRBV13|.
ASSAGVANEKLF
>16|TRBJ2-1|TRBV21-1|.
ATLGLQREGASYNEQF
>12|TRBJ2-7|TRBV11-3|.
ASSAGPPAYEQY
>11|TRBJ1-2|TRBV7-2|.
ASSYLPRYGYT
>11|TRBJ1-1|TRBV11-3|.
ASSFARNTEAF
>11|TRBJ2-2|TRBV19|.
ASSFGNTGELF
>14|TRBJ2-2|TRBV5-8|once
ASSEFVTGDTGELF
>10|TRBJ2-1|TRBV10-2|.
ASSLAGDEQF
>12|TRBJ1-1|TRBV7-9|.
ASSPRQGGTEAF
>11|TRBJ2-1|TRBV9|.
ASSVGYQNEQF
>10|TRBJ2-1|TRBV5-1|.
ASSFFGDEQF
>15|TRBJ2-2|TRBV9|.
ASSGLTSGRLSGELF
>13|TRBJ2-5|TRBV9|.
ASSRAGTGKETQY
>13|TRBJ1-5|TRBV7-9|.
ASSLGTGFGQPQH
>12|TRBJ1-5|TRBV19|.
ASKTERFNQPQH
>11|TRBJ2-1|TRBV7-9|once
ASSSDLNNEQF
>15|TRBJ2-3|TRBV7-9|.
ASSFPSTGASTDTQY